The rows below give T cell receptor beta chains drawn from one sample of a study of T-cell memory formation after mild COVID-19. One entry per CDR3 protein, called by TCRdb with MiXCR from the 5' RACE reads. The sample records about 350,000 distinct CDR3 sequences, 20% to 25% being singletons. The sequenced sample consisted of PBMCs or a T cell subset sorted from them (not recorded which). Every receptor here comes from a man aged 18 to 29 who had mild COVID-19 (a few samples of this study predate the infection). Cell type and time point are not known. Each CDR3 is given without its conserved first and last residue. Fields, in order: clone size, V gene, J gene, CDR3 protein. Clone size is shown for a subset of rows, as once, few, many or a class of expanded clone.

size: few; V: TRBV7-7; J: TRBJ2-3; CDR3: ASSSQGQGAGDTQY
size: .; V: TRBV7-9; J: TRBJ1-2; CDR3: ASTRTGGIGYT
size: .; V: TRBV25-1; J: TRBJ1-4; CDR3: ASSSQRDRAEKLF
size: few; V: TRBV7-8; J: TRBJ2-3; CDR3: ASAAAALLY
size: .; V: TRBV29-1; J: TRBJ2-1; CDR3: SVVAGGYNEQF
size: .; V: TRBV10-3; J: TRBJ1-1; CDR3: AISIGTGNTEAF
size: few; V: TRBV6-2/TRBV6-3; J: TRBJ1-6; CDR3: ASSSRGQNSPLH
size: few; V: TRBV7-9; J: TRBJ1-4; CDR3: ASSFSRGLDEKLF
size: few; V: TRBV6-2/TRBV6-3; J: TRBJ2-3; CDR3: ASSYSDRLPDTQY
size: .; V: TRBV28; J: TRBJ1-2; CDR3: ASSSPGASDGRFGYT
size: .; V: TRBV9; J: TRBJ1-1; CDR3: ASSLDRGSEAF
size: .; V: TRBV7-2; J: TRBJ1-5; CDR3: ASSPGQPLPQH
size: .; V: TRBV2; J: TRBJ1-3; CDR3: ASSHEGGNTIY
size: few; V: TRBV5-1; J: TRBJ2-7; CDR3: ASRNSYEQY
size: .; V: TRBV7-9; J: TRBJ1-1; CDR3: ASIPAGEATNTEAF
size: few; V: TRBV7-9; J: TRBJ2-5; CDR3: ASSPLRGGLETQY
size: .; V: TRBV4-3; J: TRBJ2-3; CDR3: ASSARTFTDTQY
size: few; V: TRBV20-1; J: TRBJ2-1; CDR3: SARDWDNEQF
size: .; V: TRBV19; J: TRBJ1-5; CDR3: ASNVEEGQPQH
size: .; V: TRBV7-2; J: TRBJ1-6; CDR3: ASSLDRNSPLH
size: few; V: TRBV9; J: TRBJ1-2; CDR3: ASTQGKGPWTSYGYT
size: few; V: TRBV2; J: TRBJ2-5; CDR3: ASPNGFQETQY